Following are 30 T cell receptor beta chains from one sample sequenced in a study of shared clonotypes between healthy human individuals. This table comes from immunoSEQ multiplex PCR, and its TCRdb copy is limited to in-frame clones, with some not included. The sample lists 600,000 to 750,000 clones; 55% to 75% were seen once. The sample taken for sequencing was memory CD4+ T cells sorted from blood. Documented subset: CD45RA-negative fraction. The receptors stem from a woman aged 25 to 45 in good health.

The chain employs TRBV10-2 and TRBJ1-4; TRBD1 might be the D (6 bases). Germline-derived CDR1 and CDR2 are WSHSY and SAAADI. The CDR3 is 14 amino acids. V was shortened by 8 bases and J by 7 bases, with 17 bases between the two germline ends. This CDR3 is CASSKGEEAEKLFF. CDR3 bases: TGCGCCAGCTCTAAGGGGGAGGAGGCTGAAAAACTGTTTTTT.

The genes are TRBV29-1 and TRBJ2-2; 8 nucleotides line up with TRBD1. This CDR3 is built from 14 residues. Germline V CDR1 and CDR2: SQVTM, ANQGSEA. V trimming: 8 bases; J trimming: 0 bases; junction bases outside the gene matches: 5. CDR3 nucleotides: TGCAGCACGAGACAGGGGACGAACACCGGGGAGCTGTTTTTT. This gives the protein CSTRQGTNTGELFF.

The chain couples TRBV25-1 to TRBJ1-5; maybe TRBD1 (5 bases). Germline V gene sequence: CDR1 MGHDK, CDR2 SYGVNS. The CDR3 is 14 amino acids. The V end lost 6 bases, the J end lost 1 base, and 10 bases lay between the germline ends. The chain's CDR3 is CASSLTVSNQPQHF. The CDR3 DNA reads as TGTGCCAGCAGCTTGACAGTAAGCAATCAGCCCCAGCATTTT.

CDR3 amino acids: CASSYRGGEKLFF. Written as DNA, the CDR3 is TGTGCCAGCAGTTATCGAGGGGGTGAAAAACTGTTTTTT. This chain links TRBV6-5 with TRBJ1-4, with a weak D call TRBD1 (6 bases). Germline assignment: CDR1 MNHEY and CDR2 SVGAGI. The CDR3 length is 13 residues. With 3 bases removed from V and 7 bases from J, the gap between germline ends came to 9 bases.

The CDR3 nucleotides read TGTGCCAGCAGCTCACAGGGGGGTGGCACTGAAGCTTTCTTT. Its protein is CASSSQGGGTEAFF. The chain is built from TRBV11-2 and TRBJ1-1; 8 bases align to TRBD1. The CDR3 is 14 residues long. The ends lost 4 bases at V and 4 bases at J; junction bases unmatched: 5. CDR1 is SGHAT and CDR2 is FQNNGV in the germline V gene.

This clone was counted between two and nine times. This may come from a read error, since a much larger clone is one base off. CDR3 amino acids: CASSHQETQYF. The CDR3 DNA follows: TGTGCCAGCTCACATCAAGAGACCCAGTACTTC. This rearrangement joins TRBV18 to TRBJ2-5; the D is unclear. The ends were cut back, 4 bases at V and 2 bases at J, with 2 bases in the middle. CDR3 length equals 11 residues. From germline, CDR1 is KGHSH and CDR2 LQKENI. Together with reference TRBV18 and TRBJ2-5, the CDR3 gives the full variable domain: NAGVMQNPRHLVRRRGQEARLRCSPMKGHSHVYWYRQLPEEGLKFMVYLQKENIIDESGMPKERFSAEFPKEGPSILRIQQVVRGDSAAYFCASSHQETQYFGPGTRLLVL.

The rearrangement uses TRBV7-2 and TRBJ1-2; no firm D call. The CDR3 covers 14 residues. Germline V CDR1 and CDR2: SGHTA, FQGNSA. V gave up 1 base and J gave up 4 bases, with 10 bases separating them. The CDR3 DNA follows: TGTGCCAGCAGCTTAGTCGGTCAGCCCTATGGCTACACCTTC. Encoded protein: CASSLVGQPYGYTF.

This clone was seen a few times. The genes are TRBV19 and TRBJ1-5; no definite D call. CDR1 is LNHDA and CDR2 is SQIVND in the germline V gene (reference sequence). The CDR3 sequence is 14 residues long. V lost 5 bases, J lost 9 bases, and 17 bases lay in between. The CDR3 sequence: CASSYTKAAPPQHF. The CDR3 DNA is TGTGCCAGTAGTTATACTAAAGCCGCTCCGCCCCAGCATTTT. The full variable domain, in which reference TRBV19 and TRBJ1-5 provide the parts outside the CDR3, is DGGITQSPKYLFRKEGQNVTLSCEQNLNHDAMYWYRQDPGQGLRLIYYSQIVNDFQKGDIAEGYSVSREKKESFPLTVTSAQKNPTAFYLCASSYTKAAPPQHFGDGTRLSIL.

A single count supports this clone. The J gene is TRBJ1-1, the V gene TRBV28; 7 nucleotides match TRBD1. Germline V gives CDR1 MDHEN, CDR2 SYDVKM. This CDR3 spans 15 amino acids. J was trimmed by 1 base and V by 2 bases; bases with no gene match: 4. The CDR3 DNA sequence: TGTGCCAGCAGTTTAGAGGGGGCGCGGAACACTGAAGCTTTCTTT. Residues: CASSLEGARNTEAFF.

This clone has more than one count but fewer than ten. Other DNA sequences in this sample translate to the same CDR3. V usage is TRBV2 and J usage is TRBJ1-1; tentative D call: TRBD1 (5 bases). The V end was cut by 6 bases, the J end by 1 base, with 9 bases between. The CDR3 length is 13 residues. The germline V gene has CDR1 SNHLY and CDR2 FYNNEI. The CDR3 DNA reads TGTGCCAGCAGCAGACAGAGGAACACTGAAGCTTTCTTT. Its protein is CASSRQRNTEAFF.

This clone occurred once. This rearrangement joins TRBV30 to TRBJ2-1; 8 bases align to TRBD1. This CDR3 region has 15 residues. Germline V gene data show CDR1 as GTSNPN and CDR2 as SVGIG (reference sequence). The V segment lost 2 bases and the J segment 4 bases; nucleotides outside the gene matches: 7. Here the CDR3 reads CAWSPGQGNYNEQFF. The CDR3, as DNA: TGTGCCTGGAGTCCTGGACAGGGTAATTACAATGAGCAGTTCTTC.

V is TRBV6-4 and J is TRBJ2-2; 13 bases are a match to TRBD2. The ends lost 6 bases at V and 6 bases at J; junction bases unmatched: 7. The V gene's germline CDR1 is MRHNA and CDR2 SNTAGT. This CDR3 comprises 16 residues. CDR3 DNA: TGTGCCAGCAGGAGGACTAGCGGGAGTGGTGCCGGGGAGCTGTTTTTT. Its protein is CASRRTSGSGAGELFF.

V usage is TRBV4-1 and J usage is TRBJ2-2; the match to TRBD2 covers 10 bases. After removal of 3 bases from V and 5 bases from J, the junction contained 6 bases not matched to a gene. Germline lookup yields CDR1 MGHRA and CDR2 YSYEKL. The CDR3 contains 16 residues. The CDR3 here is CASSHLAGADTGELFF. As DNA, the CDR3 is TGCGCCAGCAGCCACCTAGCGGGAGCGGATACCGGGGAGCTGTTTTTT.

Note on this clone: Other DNA sequences in the sample encode the same CDR3. V is TRBV18 and J is TRBJ1-4; the match to TRBD1 covers 8 bases. CDR3 size: 14 residues. Unmatched junction bases numbered 5, after V lost 4 bases and J lost 7 bases. The germline CDR1 and CDR2 sequences are KGHSH and LQKENI. The CDR3 nucleotides read TGTGCCAGCTCACTCGGACAGGGTGGTGAAAAACTGTTTTTT. Protein sequence: CASSLGQGGEKLFF.

The chain carries TRBV7-8 and TRBJ1-5, with D perhaps matching TRBD1 (6 bases). Per germline, CDR1 SGHVS and CDR2 FQNEAQ. V gave up 3 bases and J gave up 6 bases, with 12 bases separating them. The CDR3 contains 14 residues. The CDR3 loop reads CASSFRGAAQPQHF. CDR3 bases: TGTGCCAGCAGCTTTAGGGGGGCAGCTCAGCCCCAGCATTTT.

The rearrangement links TRBV5-8 to TRBJ1-5; 9 nucleotides line up with TRBD1. CDR1 and CDR2 (germline): SGHTS, YDEGEE. This CDR3 is built from 17 residues. Trimming removed 4 bases from V and 3 bases from J; junction bases left unmatched: 11. The CDR3, as DNA: TGTGCCAGCAGCCCACGCACCGGGACAGGGTACAATCAGCCCCAGCATTTT. Translation: CASSPRTGTGYNQPQHF.

On this clone: The sample contains more than one DNA sequence encoding this CDR3. The V call is TRBV5-4, the J call TRBJ2-7; TRBD1 agrees at 8 bases. After removal of 2 bases from V and 6 bases from J, the junction contained 7 bases not matched to a gene. Per germline, CDR1 SGHNT and CDR2 YYREEE (reference sequence). The CDR3 is 14 amino acids. DNA for the CDR3: TGTGCCAGCAGCTTTGACAGGGGAGAGGGCGAGCAGTACTTC. It is translated as CASSFDRGEGEQYF.

The chain carries TRBV25-1 and TRBJ1-2, with D possibly TRBD1 on 5 matching bases. The CDR3 length is 17 residues. V shed 3 bases and J shed 6 bases, with 23 bases lying between them. CDR1 is MGHDK, CDR2 SYGVNS, per germline. DNA of the CDR3: TGTGCCAGCAGTGATCATATGGGAATCGGGACTCGGGATGGCTACACCTTC. Its translation: CASSDHMGIGTRDGYTF.

This clone was found once. This chain links TRBV10-2 with TRBJ2-1; perhaps TRBD2 as D (6 bases). Deletions cut 2 bases from V and 10 bases from J, with 9 bases between. CDR1 WSHSY and CDR2 SAAADI come from the germline V gene. The CDR3 runs to 12 residues. CDR3 residues: CASSEGRWEQFF. The CDR3 DNA reads as TGCGCCAGCAGTGAGGGGAGGTGGGAGCAGTTCTTC.

This chain uses TRBV6-1 with TRBJ2-7; no firm D call. In germline, CDR1 is MNHNS, CDR2 SASEGT. The CDR3 length is 14 residues. Trimming took off 1 base at V and 2 bases at J, with 9 bases between the two ends. CDR3 DNA: TGTGCCAGCAGTGAAGTAGGTATCGCCTACGAGCAGTACTTC. Translation: CASSEVGIAYEQYF.

In regard to this clone: Other nucleotide sequences from this sample produce the same CDR3. The J gene is TRBJ2-1, the V gene TRBV5-1, with unresolved D. The length of the CDR3 is 15 residues. Germline V CDR1 and CDR2: SGHRS, YFSETQ. V dropped 4 bases and J dropped 0 bases, with 11 bases sitting between them. The CDR3 loop is CASSSDSASYNEQFF. Here the CDR3 DNA reads TGCGCCAGCAGCAGCGACTCCGCCTCCTACAATGAGCAGTTCTTC.

The rearrangement joins TRBV7-2 to TRBJ2-7; the match to TRBD2 covers 7 bases. The CDR3 consists of 14 residues. CDR1 is SGHTA and CDR2 is FQGNSA in the germline V gene. With 3 bases clipped from V and 6 bases from J, the junction kept 8 bases outside the gene matches. The CDR3 nucleotides read TGTGCCAGCAGCTTCGGGCGGGAGTTCGTCGAGCAGTACTTC. Translation gives CASSFGREFVEQYF.

This clone has more than one count but fewer than ten. The V and J genes are TRBV9 and TRBJ1-3; D is unresolved. V lost 0 bases, J lost 0 bases, and 7 bases lay in between. CDR3 length equals 15 residues. The V gene's germline CDR1 is SGDLS and CDR2 YYNGEE. The CDR3 loop reads CASSVAGFSGNTIYF. The CDR3 nucleotides read TGTGCCAGCAGCGTAGCTGGGTTCTCTGGAAACACCATATATTTT.

The V and J genes are TRBV7-2 and TRBJ2-6; D may be TRBD1 or TRBD2 (5 bases each). CDR3 length equals 15 residues. From germline, CDR1 is SGHTA and CDR2 FQGNSA. Trimming removed 4 bases at V and 4 bases at J, with 11 bases between. CDR3 protein: CASSSYGAGANVLTF. The CDR3 DNA reads as TGTGCCAGCAGCTCATACGGGGCCGGGGCCAACGTCCTGACTTTC.

The chain combines TRBV5-5 with TRBJ1-2, with no clear D. The CDR3 runs to 13 residues. Germline V lookup: CDR1 SGHKS, CDR2 YYEKEE (reference sequence). With 4 bases removed from V and 4 bases from J, the gap between germline ends came to 11 bases. CDR3 loop: CASSVDGTYGYTF. CDR3 bases: TGTGCCAGCAGCGTGGACGGCACCTATGGCTACACCTTC.

This chain links TRBV29-1 with TRBJ2-7, with 7 bases matching TRBD1. The CDR3 extends over 14 amino acids. The V gene's germline CDR1 is SQVTM and CDR2 ANQGSEA. J gave up 0 bases and V 6 bases, and 8 bases lay outside the gene matches. CDR3 DNA: TGCAGCGTGGCTGGGACAGTTAGCTCCTACGAGCAGTACTTC. Amino acids: CSVAGTVSSYEQYF.

This clone was found once. The chain links TRBV7-9 to TRBJ2-3; 8 bases are shared with TRBD2. Per germline, CDR1 SEHNR and CDR2 FQNEAQ (reference sequence). The CDR3 consists of 15 residues. V dropped 5 bases and J dropped 5; count of bases not matched to a gene: 9. CDR3 in amino acids: CASSEGAGVVDTQYF. In nucleotides, the CDR3 is TGTGCCAGCAGCGAGGGAGCGGGAGTGGTAGATACGCAGTATTTT.

This chain uses TRBV7-2 with TRBJ1-4; 9 bases are shared with TRBD1. The germline gives CDR1 SGHTA, CDR2 FQGNSA. The CDR3 is made up of 15 amino acids. The V segment lost 2 bases and the J segment 6 bases; nucleotides outside the gene matches: 4. DNA of the CDR3: TGTGCCAGCAGCTTATCGACAGGGGGGGATGAAAAACTGTTTTTT. Its translation is CASSLSTGGDEKLFF.

The rearrangement uses TRBV28 and TRBJ1-5; perhaps TRBD1 as D (5 bases). The ends were cut back, 3 bases at V and 5 bases at J, with 11 bases in the middle. CDR3 length equals 14 residues. Germline lookup yields CDR1 MDHEN and CDR2 SYDVKM. CDR3 in DNA: TGTGCCAGCAGTTTTTCCAGGGTTGATCAGCCCCAGCATTTT. Protein: CASSFSRVDQPQHF.

The chain joins TRBV28 to TRBJ2-2; D is perhaps TRBD1 (5 bases). Looked up from germline, CDR1 is MDHEN and CDR2 is SYDVKM. The CDR3 consists of 16 residues. Trimming left V 6 bases short and J 1 base short, with 15 bases between. The CDR3 region is CASRQGVTMNTGELFF. The CDR3 nucleotides are TGTGCCAGCAGACAAGGGGTGACCATGAACACCGGGGAGCTGTTTTTT.